The 3 T cell receptor beta chains given below trace back to one sample, sequenced in a study of OX40 agonist ivuxolimab in advanced cancers. The library relied on the immunoSEQ multiplex PCR assay. Drawn from immuneACCESS, this table holds only the in-frame rearrangements with V and J called that TCRdb kept. Clones are partly lost; checked studies trace under half to an unresolved V gene and leave the rest unexplained. Within this sample are around 74,000 clones, with approximately 83% of them counted one time only. The top ten clonotypes cover roughly 6% of the sample. Specimen: CD4+ or CD8+ T cells sorted from blood, collected in a trial of the OX40 agonist ivuxolimab. The source of these receptors is an adult with an advanced solid tumor such as melanoma, head and neck, liver or kidney cancer.

On this clone itself: The same CDR3 can be traced to other DNA sequences in this sample. Here the CDR3 DNA reads TGTGCCAGCAGTTCCGGACGGGGCGGGGGTCAGCCCCAGCATTTT. Translated, it gives CASSSGRGGGQPQHF. The chain joins TRBV28 to TRBJ1-5; D may be TRBD1 (5 bases). The CDR3 is 15 amino acids. Germline V gives CDR1 MDHEN, CDR2 SYDVKM. Between the trimmed V and J ends, which lost 4 bases and 6 bases, there was a span of 16 bases.

The V gene is TRBV19, the J gene TRBJ2-3; D may match TRBD1 or TRBD2 (6 bases each). The CDR3 is 15 residues long. The germline gives CDR1 LNHDA, CDR2 SQIVND (reference sequence). V lost 3 bases and J lost 1, with 11 bases in between. DNA of the CDR3: TGTGCCAGTAGTATCGCGGGACACCGCACAGATACGCAGTATTTT. Protein sequence: CASSIAGHRTDTQYF.

The chain joins TRBV19 to TRBJ1-4, with TRBD1 matching over 10 bases. Germline CDR1 is LNHDA and CDR2 is SQIVND (reference sequence). The CDR3 is made up of 15 amino acids. V was pared by 5 bases and J by 10 bases, with 10 bases of the junction left unmatched. The CDR3 loop reads CASSAGQGEFRKLFF. CDR3 coding DNA: TGTGCCAGTAGTGCCGGACAGGGGGAGTTCCGAAAACTGTTTTTT. The variable domain in full, with the rest retrieved from reference TRBV19 and TRBJ1-4, is DGGITQSPKYLFRKEGQNVTLSCEQNLNHDAMYWYRQDPGQGLRLIYYSQIVNDFQKGDIAEGYSVSREKKESFPLTVTSAQKNPTAFYLCASSAGQGEFRKLFFGSGTQLSVL.